What follows are 18 T cell receptor beta chains derived from one specimen sequenced in a study of blood T cell repertoires in COVID-19. Using immunoSEQ multiplex PCR, the repertoire was profiled, and TCRdb retains in-frame clones only, with some absent. The table lists about 300,000 clones, around 86% of them singletons. Sequenced sample: peripheral blood. The receptors shown here come from a woman aged 50 to 60 with acute or convalescent COVID-19.

The rearrangement joins TRBV10-2 to TRBJ2-1; 14 bases align to TRBD2. The CDR3 runs 15 residues. After removal of 8 bases from V and 5 bases from J, the junction contained 5 bases not matched to a gene. Germline CDR1 is WSHSY and CDR2 is SAAADI. The CDR3 is CASFPTSGRDNEQFF. For the CDR3, the DNA is TGCGCCAGCTTCCCGACTAGCGGGAGGGACAATGAGCAGTTCTTC.

This clone came up once. The chain couples TRBV6-5 to TRBJ2-7; D possibly corresponds to TRBD2 (6 bases). The CDR3 is 14 residues long. From germline, CDR1 is MNHEY and CDR2 SVGAGI. Trimming pared 2 bases from V and 2 bases from J, leaving 10 bases between. The CDR3 DNA is TGTGCCAGCAGTTACGGGGACTCCACCTACGAGCAGTACTTC. It codes for CASSYGDSTYEQYF.

The chain combines TRBV11-3 with TRBJ2-1, with TRBD1 matching over 8 bases. The V gene end was trimmed by 2 bases and the J gene end by 7 bases; junction bases not matched to a gene: 7. Germline V gives CDR1 SGHNT, CDR2 YENEEA. The CDR3 covers 15 residues. The CDR3 spells CASSLFQGAGNEQFF. The CDR3 DNA follows: TGTGCCAGCAGCTTATTTCAGGGGGCGGGGAATGAGCAGTTCTTC.

The gene calls are TRBV7-3 and TRBJ2-1, with a possible D match to TRBD1 (5 bases). CDR3 length: 16 residues. V gave up 2 bases and J gave up 6 bases, with 17 bases separating them. CDR1 is SGHTA and CDR2 is FQGTGA in the germline V gene. The CDR3 loop is CASSLLPRVGGNEQFF. The CDR3 nucleotides read TGTGCCAGCAGCTTACTGCCCAGGGTGGGTGGCAATGAGCAGTTCTTC.

V gene TRBV30 combines with J gene TRBJ1-1; no clear D gene. Trimming left V 0 bases short and J 1 base short, with 12 bases between. Germline loops: CDR1 GTSNPN, CDR2 SVGIG (reference sequence). CDR3 length: 15 amino acids. The CDR3 DNA reads TGTGCCTGGAGTGTATCCCCAGTCCAGAACACTGAAGCTTTCTTT. It yields the protein CAWSVSPVQNTEAFF.

The count of this clone is one. The chain links TRBV9 to TRBJ2-1, with 11 bases fitting TRBD1. This CDR3 spans 17 amino acids. V was pared by 0 bases and J by 3 bases, with 5 bases of the junction left unmatched. The germline V gene encodes CDR1 SGDLS and CDR2 YYNGEE. The CDR3: CASSVVGTGGHYNEQFF. DNA for the CDR3: TGTGCCAGCAGCGTAGTGGGGACAGGGGGACACTACAATGAGCAGTTCTTC.

The V call is TRBV5-4, the J call TRBJ2-1, with 9 bases that match TRBD2. V shed 4 bases, J shed 0 bases, and the junction held 2 bases outside the gene matches. Germline CDR1 and CDR2: SGHNT and YYREEE (reference sequence). The CDR3 sequence is 15 residues long. This CDR3 reads CASSPTSGSYNEQFF. CDR3 nucleotides: TGTGCCAGCAGCCCGACTAGCGGCTCCTACAATGAGCAGTTCTTC.

The chain carries TRBV3-1 (or the pseudogene TRBV3-2) and TRBJ2-1; 9 bases fit TRBD1. In germline, CDR1 is LGHDT, CDR2 YNNKEL (reference sequence). This CDR3 is built from 15 residues. J was trimmed by 7 bases and V by 5 bases; bases with no gene match: 9. CDR3 DNA: TGTGCCAGCAGCTCCCGGGACAGGGCGCTTAATGAGCAGTTCTTC. Residues: CASSSRDRALNEQFF.

The chain uses TRBV11-1 and TRBJ2-3, with 10 bases fitting TRBD2. The V and J ends lost 5 bases and 7 bases, in that order; junction bases with no gene match: 6. The CDR3 is 14 residues long. Germline CDR1 reads SGHAT; CDR2 reads FQDESV (reference sequence). CDR3 DNA sequence: TGTGCCAGCAGCACCGGGACTAGCGAGCATACGCAGTATTTT. Translating gives CASSTGTSEHTQYF.

This chain joins TRBV14 and TRBJ2-5; D is uncertain. V lost 0 bases and J lost 5, with 7 bases in between. The CDR3 extends over 13 amino acids. Germline lookup yields CDR1 SGHDN and CDR2 FVKESK. The CDR3 reads CASSQDFRETQYF. DNA of the CDR3: TGTGCCAGCAGCCAAGACTTTCGGGAGACCCAGTACTTC.

The rearrangement uses TRBV27 and TRBJ1-2; D is ambiguous. This CDR3 has 15 amino acids. V lost 6 bases and J 4 bases, leaving 18 bases between the germline ends. Germline V lookup: CDR1 MNHEY, CDR2 SMNVEV (reference sequence). The CDR3 DNA sequence: TGTGCCAGCAGGGGCGGGAGTTCGTGGGTCTATGGCTACACCTTC. Translated, it gives CASRGGSSWVYGYTF.

This rearrangement joins TRBV4-1 to TRBJ2-3; 12 nucleotides line up with TRBD2. The CDR3 runs to 16 residues. The ends lost 4 bases at V and 5 bases at J; junction bases unmatched: 7. CDR1 and CDR2 from the germline V gene are MGHRA and YSYEKL. CDR3 sequence: CASSPELAGGGDTQYF. The CDR3 nucleotides are TGCGCCAGCAGCCCAGAACTAGCGGGAGGAGGAGATACGCAGTATTTT.

In its sample, this clone was seen once. V usage is TRBV6-5 and J usage is TRBJ2-2; TRBD1 aligns across 8 bases. CDR3 length: 13 amino acids. V lost 4 bases, J lost 8 bases, and 3 bases stayed unmatched. Germline V gene lookup returns CDR1 MNHEY and CDR2 SVGAGI. The CDR3 region is CASSFRDRGELFF. CDR3 DNA: TGTGCCAGCAGTTTCCGGGACAGGGGGGAGCTGTTTTTT.

This chain uses TRBV3-1 (or the pseudogene TRBV3-2) with TRBJ2-7, with 12 bases fitting TRBD2. V was pared by 4 bases and J by 2 bases, with 3 bases of the junction left unmatched. The CDR3 is made up of 15 amino acids. CDR1 and CDR2 from the germline V gene are LGHDT and YNNKEL (reference sequence). CDR3 sequence: CASSLGTSGPYEQYF. The CDR3 DNA reads as TGTGCCAGCAGCCTAGGGACTAGCGGGCCCTACGAGCAGTACTTC.

This chain links TRBV7-3 with TRBJ2-2; TRBD1 might be the D (6 bases). Germline V CDR1 and CDR2: SGHTA, FQGTGA. V was shortened by 2 bases and J by 0 bases, with 7 bases between the two germline ends. This CDR3 comprises 15 residues. DNA of the CDR3: TGTGCCAGCAGCTTAGGGGGCGCGAACACCGGGGAGCTGTTTTTT. Protein: CASSLGGANTGELFF.

V and J are TRBV3-1 (or the pseudogene TRBV3-2) and TRBJ1-6; D is perhaps TRBD1 (6 bases). V shed 6 bases and J shed 0 bases, with 18 bases lying between them. This CDR3 has 18 amino acids. Germline V gene sequence: CDR1 LGHDT, CDR2 YNNKEL (reference sequence). This CDR3 reads CASSLRGIQSSYNSPLHF. DNA for the CDR3: TGTGCCAGCAGTCTAAGGGGGATCCAGAGCTCCTATAATTCACCCCTCCACTTT.

Only a few counts were recorded for this clone. The genes are TRBV5-4 and TRBJ1-6; 7 bases fit TRBD1. This CDR3 has 14 amino acids. The ends lost 3 bases at V and 8 bases at J; junction bases unmatched: 5. Per the germline V gene, CDR1 is SGHNT and CDR2 is YYREEE (reference sequence). CDR3 protein: CASSSYGQDSPLHF. Here the CDR3 DNA reads TGTGCCAGCAGCTCCTATGGACAGGATTCACCCCTCCACTTT. The full variable domain, in which reference TRBV5-4 and TRBJ1-6 provide the parts outside the CDR3, is ETGVTQSPTHLIKTRGQQVTLRCSSQSGHNTVSWYQQALGQGPQFIFQYYREEENGRGNFPPRFSGLQFPNYSSELNVNALELDDSALYLCASSSYGQDSPLHFGNGTRLTVT.

To note about this clone: The sample holds other DNA sequences that translate to the same CDR3. The chain is built from TRBV7-9 and TRBJ1-5, with TRBD1 matching over 7 bases. V shed 1 base, J shed 3 bases, and the junction held 3 bases outside the gene matches. The germline V gene has CDR1 SEHNR and CDR2 FQNEAQ (reference sequence). This CDR3 is 15 amino acids long. CDR3 residues: CASSLGQGNNQPQHF. The CDR3 region has the DNA TGTGCCAGCAGCTTAGGACAGGGAAACAATCAGCCCCAGCATTTT.